Listed here is a single T cell receptor (beta chain). The sample holds a few counts of this clonotype. What antigen it recognizes has not been identified. Within one base of it there is no much larger clone, and no base qualities were kept. For unsorted PBMC libraries, 2 million PBMCs were used after storage in RNAlater at -80 degrees C until RNA extraction. Multiple sclerosis patients were enrolled in a US clinical protocol evaluating disease progression by magnetic resonance imaging. PBMCs were separated from peripheral blood using Ficoll-Hypaque density gradient centrifugation and then cryopreserved in liquid nitrogen. To synthesize cDNA, template-switch 5'RACE was performed with a primer carrying a 10-nucleotide random unique molecular identifier so that each TCR transcript was tagged. Over 160 million TCR-beta sequences, covering 15-18 subjects, were produced in each sequencing run. Total RNA was extracted with the RNeasy kit. The KAPA Real-time Library Amplification kit was used to amplify TCR-beta VDJ regions with primers for the TCR constant region and the 5'RACE anchor. Sample indexes and Illumina adaptors were added in a first PCR, after which library yield was increased in a second PCR. The roughly 650 bp TCR product was size-selected on a 2% E-gel SizeSelection system after Ampure bead purification. Before pooling, libraries had their quality checked on a Bioanalyzer, their concentration measured with Qubit, and their quantity determined with the Kapa Library Quantification kit. An Illumina HiSeq 2500 sequenced the libraries paired-end 2 x 150 bp. To increase sequence diversity, about 25-31% phiX was spiked into each library pool. The authors' analysis ran thus. The UMI-based MiGEC pipeline processed quality-filtered reads and removed over 75% of raw TCR sequences during error correction. VDJ genes were aligned to IMGT germline references, and each clonotype was defined by a unique CDR3 amino acid sequence together with V-J genes. Clonal expansion, Shannon diversity and CDR3 relatedness (CalcPairwiseDistances, ClusterSamples) were evaluated with VDJtools, and phylogenetic trees were built with CLCbio workbench. Clones with at least 8 unique UMIs were defined as expanded, with this threshold being based on coefficient-of-variation modelling across technical triplicates. TCRdb applied fastp at Q25 and MiXCR to the public reads, then kept only in-frame beta chains. Here each entry gathers all rows of one CDR3 protein and keeps the most common genes and DNA. Here the V and J calls rest on TCRdb's processing, not on the authors' analysis. The sample table lists more than 45,000 distinct CDR3 sequences, under 4.5% of them with a count of one. The top ten constitute about 3% of the sample.

The data belong to a study of neurological immune-mediated disorders (dated by TCRdb to between 2018 and 2020). For context, the study as a whole: Of the approximately 34 multiple sclerosis patients, about 31 had relapsing-remitting MS and 3 had secondary progressive MS. Peripheral blood TCR-beta repertoires from patients with HTLV-I-associated myelopathy (HAM/TSP), patients with multiple sclerosis, and healthy controls were compared in the study using UMI-based sequencing. The 106 TCR-beta libraries covered PBMC samples along with longitudinal samples, technical triplicates, and paired sorted CD4+ and CD8+ T-cell subsets. The cohort was made up of about 65 subjects, consisting of some 14 HAM/TSP patients, 34 multiple sclerosis patients and about 20 healthy controls. The paper as a whole reports these results and caveats: No identical CDR3 amino acid sequences were shared among expanded clones across subjects, suggesting private TCR-beta repertoires in all groups. TCR clonal expansion was greatest in HAM/TSP patients and smallest in MS patients, who ranked below even healthy controls. The MS cluster was not associated with any clinical or MRI features, and the authors stated that larger cohorts are needed. Repertoires from 18 of 34 MS patients were grouped by phylogenetic analysis into a cluster of related CDR3 sequences, suggesting a possible repertoire-level signature.

A distance of 9 bases separates the germline ends of V and J, which lose 0 bases and 3 bases respectively. According to the germline V gene, CDR1 reads MGHRA and CDR2 reads YSYEKL. Including cysteine and phenylalanine, the CDR3 has 15 amino acids. Of all the DNA, just the CDR3 is kept, 45 bases in frame from base 1. The sample comprised PBMCs. This receptor was identified in a woman aged 25-40 years with multiple sclerosis. Recombination connected TRBV4-1 to TRBJ1-5, with the D gene not confidently named. The bases are TGCGCCAGCAGCCAAGATCGGCAGTACAATCAGCCCCAGCATTTT. Its protein is CASSQDRQYNQPQHF.